These 28 T cell receptor beta chains share one sample of origin, sequenced in a study of blood T cell repertoires in COVID-19. Clones were read by immunoSEQ multiplex PCR, and TCRdb kept only the in-frame ones, dropping some. The sample has about 310,000 clones, about 90% seen once. Sample: PBMCs or T cells enriched from blood (not recorded which). The receptor source for this set is a young woman who had recovered from COVID-19.

V is TRBV29-1 and J is TRBJ1-2, with 8 nucleotides matching TRBD1. Germline assignment: CDR1 SQVTM and CDR2 ANQGSEA. This CDR3 comprises 12 residues. The CDR3 loop reads CGTQGASGGYTF. CDR3 nucleotides: TGCGGAACCCAGGGGGCAAGTGGTGGCTACACCTTC.

The J gene is TRBJ2-3, the V gene TRBV7-2, with 8 positions matching TRBD2. The length of the CDR3 is 17 residues. V was pared by 2 bases and J by 4 bases, with 11 bases of the junction left unmatched. CDR1 SGHTA and CDR2 FQGNSA come from the germline V gene. The CDR3 nucleotides read TGTGCCAGCAGCTTATTAGCCGGGAGGGGGGGGGCAGATACGCAGTATTTT. Translating it yields CASSLLAGRGGADTQYF.

CDR3 DNA: TGCAGCGTTGAATTACCGGCAGGTTATCGTTATGGCTACACCTTC. This encodes CSVELPAGYRYGYTF. The genes are TRBV29-1 and TRBJ1-2; no clear D. The CDR3 is 15 amino acids. The V and J ends lost 2 bases and 5 bases respectively, with 18 bases between them. From germline, CDR1 is SQVTM and CDR2 ANQGSEA.

The chain links TRBV25-1 to TRBJ1-5, with D hard to call. This CDR3 has 13 amino acids. V shed 4 bases and J shed 3 bases, with 7 bases lying between them. Germline CDR1 MGHDK, CDR2 SYGVNS. The CDR3 region is CASSGGNNQPQHF. As DNA, the CDR3 is TGTGCCAGCAGTGGAGGGAACAATCAGCCCCAGCATTTT.

The chain employs TRBV18 and TRBJ1-4; the D gene is possibly TRBD1 (6 bases). Per germline, CDR1 KGHSH and CDR2 LQKENI. V shed 3 bases and J shed 3 bases, with 8 bases lying between them. This CDR3 comprises 14 residues. The CDR3 bases are TGTGCCAGCTCACCGCGACAGGCTAATGAAAAACTGTTTTTT. Translated: CASSPRQANEKLFF. Full variable domain (rest looked up from reference TRBV18 and TRBJ1-4): NAGVMQNPRHLVRRRGQEARLRCSPMKGHSHVYWYRQLPEEGLKFMVYLQKENIIDESGMPKERFSAEFPKEGPSILRIQQVVRGDSAAYFCASSPRQANEKLFFGSGTQLSVL.

V usage is TRBV3-1 (or the pseudogene TRBV3-2) and J usage is TRBJ1-2; 8 bases agree with TRBD1. The CDR3 extends over 15 amino acids. Germline CDR1 is LGHDT and CDR2 is YNNKEL (reference sequence). Germline trimming cut 3 bases from V and 2 bases from J; bases unmatched to any gene: 5. CDR3 DNA: TGTGCCAGCAGCCATCACCGGGACAGGAACTATGGCTACACCTTC. Translated, it gives CASSHHRDRNYGYTF.

This clone was seen more than once but under ten times. V is TRBV18 and J is TRBJ1-1, with 9 bases matching TRBD1. The V and J ends lost 3 bases and 5 bases, in that order; junction bases with no gene match: 10. The CDR3 has 16 amino acids. Germline V gene sequence: CDR1 KGHSH, CDR2 LQKENI. CDR3 loop: CASSPVTGGAGTEAFF. The CDR3 region has the DNA TGTGCCAGCTCACCGGTCACAGGGGGCGCCGGGACTGAAGCTTTCTTT.

The chain combines TRBV29-1 with TRBJ2-3; weak D call: TRBD2 (6 bases). The CDR3 has 14 residues. V was pared by 2 bases and J by 4 bases, with 13 bases between. Germline V gene sequence: CDR1 SQVTM, CDR2 ANQGSEA. CDR3 bases: TGCAGCGTTGAAACCACGGAGGGGTCAGATACGCAGTATTTT. Protein sequence: CSVETTEGSDTQYF.

The chain uses TRBV19 and TRBJ2-5; D may be TRBD2 (6 bases). Germline V lookup: CDR1 LNHDA, CDR2 SQIVND (reference sequence). Trimming cost V 3 bases and J 5 bases, with 10 bases left between them. The CDR3 contains 13 residues. This chain's CDR3 is CASSIQSGETQYF. Here the CDR3 DNA reads TGTGCCAGTAGTATCCAAAGCGGGGAGACCCAGTACTTC.

This clone was found a few times. The chain recombines TRBV18 with TRBJ2-7; D possibly corresponds to TRBD1 (6 bases). In germline, CDR1 is KGHSH, CDR2 LQKENI. There are 14 residues in the CDR3. Trimming pared 3 bases from V and 2 bases from J, leaving 11 bases between. The CDR3 loop reads CASSPASGAYEQYF. The DNA of the CDR3 is TGTGCCAGCTCACCTGCATCAGGGGCCTACGAGCAGTACTTC.

The J gene is TRBJ2-1, the V gene TRBV12-3 or TRBV12-4; the D is unclear. Trimming removed 5 bases from V and 4 bases from J, with 9 bases in between. This CDR3 region has 13 residues. CDR3 DNA: TGTGCCAGCAGTCCGCAGTTATACAATGAGCAGTTCTTC. Its protein product is CASSPQLYNEQFF.

The V gene is TRBV10-1, the J gene TRBJ1-4; unclear D gene. V dropped 5 bases and J dropped 6 bases, with 7 bases sitting between them. CDR1 and CDR2 (germline): WNHNN, SYGVQD (reference sequence). The CDR3 runs 12 residues. The CDR3 loop reads CASSTEDEKLFF. In DNA, the CDR3 is TGCGCCAGCAGTACTGAGGATGAAAAACTGTTTTTT.

Here the CDR3 DNA reads TGTGCCAGCAGACGACAGGGGGCGGACGAGCAGTACTTC. The encoded protein is CASRRQGADEQYF. The chain is built from TRBV25-1 and TRBJ2-7; the match to TRBD1 covers 10 bases. After removal of 6 bases from V and 5 bases from J, the junction contained 4 bases not matched to a gene. From germline, CDR1 is MGHDK and CDR2 SYGVNS. The CDR3 sequence is 13 residues long.

This sequence joins TRBV29-1 and TRBJ1-1; D remains ambiguous. Per germline, CDR1 SQVTM and CDR2 ANQGSEA. The CDR3 has 10 amino acids. V was cut by 5 bases and J by 5 bases, with 6 bases left in between. The CDR3 sequence: CSVLQTEAFF. In DNA form, the CDR3 reads TGCAGCGTTCTTCAGACTGAAGCTTTCTTT.

This chain uses TRBV11-1 with TRBJ2-7; 12 nucleotides agree with TRBD2. The CDR3 spans 17 residues. The ends lost 0 bases at V and 3 bases at J; junction bases unmatched: 6. Germline CDR1 and CDR2: SGHAT and FQDESV (reference sequence). The CDR3 nucleotides read TGTGCCAGCAGCTTAGCGCTAGCGGGAGGGCCTGACTACGAGCAGTACTTC. This translates into CASSLALAGGPDYEQYF.

The chain combines TRBV10-3 with TRBJ1-3; no clear D gene. Germline loops: CDR1 ENHRY, CDR2 SYGVKD. The CDR3 covers 15 residues. V lost 0 bases to trimming and J lost 0 bases, with 6 bases between them. For the CDR3, the DNA is TGTGCCATCAGTGAGTCGCCAGACTCTGGAAACACCATATATTTT. It yields the protein CAISESPDSGNTIYF.

The genes are TRBV7-9 and TRBJ2-5; 10 positions match TRBD2. This CDR3 contains 14 residues. V was clipped by 2 bases and J by 5 bases; unmatched bases: 2. Germline V lookup: CDR1 SEHNR, CDR2 FQNEAQ (reference sequence). The CDR3 bases are TGTGCCAGCAGCTTACTAGCGGGAGATGAGACCCAGTACTTC. Residues: CASSLLAGDETQYF. The variable domain in full, with the rest retrieved from reference TRBV7-9 and TRBJ2-5, is DTGVSQNPRHKITKRGQNVTFRCDPISEHNRLYWYRQTLGQGPEFLTYFQNEAQLEKSRLLSDRFSAERPKGSFSTLEIQRTEQGDSAMYLCASSLLAGDETQYFGPGTRLLVL.

The chain recombines TRBV5-1 with TRBJ1-2; TRBD1 matches 7 bases. Germline CDR1 and CDR2: SGHRS and YFSETQ. Trimming at V came to 4 bases and at J to 8 bases, leaving 5 bases not matched to a gene. The CDR3 runs 12 residues. The CDR3 sequence: CASSPTGEGYTF. The CDR3 DNA reads TGCGCCAGCAGCCCAACAGGGGAAGGCTACACCTTC.

The CDR3, as DNA: TGTGCCAGCAGCCTGGCTATGCGGATGGAGACCGGGGAGCTGTTTTTT. It translates to CASSLAMRMETGELFF. V and J are TRBV21-1 and TRBJ2-2; TRBD2 is the table's D call and was not checked against the DNA. TRBV21-1 is a documented pseudogene. The CDR3 runs to 16 residues.

This clone has more than one count but fewer than ten. The chain couples TRBV2 to TRBJ1-2, with 8 positions matching TRBD1. Germline lookup yields CDR1 SNHLY and CDR2 FYNNEI. CDR3 length: 13 residues. The ends lost 7 bases at V and 4 bases at J; junction bases unmatched: 5. The CDR3 DNA is TGTGCCAGCAAGAGGACAGGGTCCTATGGCTACACCTTC. Translated, it gives CASKRTGSYGYTF. The complete variable domain, with remaining parts taken from reference TRBV2 and TRBJ1-2, reads EPEVTQTPSHQVTQMGQEVILRCVPISNHLYFYWYRQILGQKVEFLVSFYNNEISEKSEIFDDQFSVERPDGSNFTLKIRSTKLEDSAMYFCASKRTGSYGYTFGSGTRLTVV.

V usage is TRBV6-2 or TRBV6-3 and J usage is TRBJ1-2; the D gene is possibly TRBD1 (6 bases). This CDR3 is 14 amino acids long. The V gene lost 5 bases and the J gene lost 1 base, with 11 bases spanning the gap. CDR1 and CDR2 (germline): MNHEY, SVGEGT. CDR3 sequence reads: CASSRTEVNYGYTF. In DNA form, the CDR3 reads TGTGCCAGCAGTCGGACAGAGGTTAACTATGGCTACACCTTC.

In DNA, the CDR3 is TGTGCCAGCAGCGTAGTCCTAGCGGGGAAAGAGACCCAGTACTTC. This sequence encodes CASSVVLAGKETQYF. The chain is built from TRBV9 and TRBJ2-5, with TRBD2 identical over 9 bases. The germline gives CDR1 SGDLS, CDR2 YYNGEE. The CDR3 has 15 amino acids. Trimming removed 0 bases from V and 3 bases from J; junction bases left unmatched: 3.

The chain is built from TRBV23-1 and TRBJ2-7, with 9 positions matching TRBD2. TRBV23-1 is an ORF, with its function uncertain. The CDR3 extends over 13 amino acids. J lost 0 bases, V lost 9 bases, and 3 bases had no gene match. The CDR3 region is CASRLAASYEQYF. The CDR3 nucleotides read TGCGCCAGTAGACTAGCGGCCTCCTACGAGCAGTACTTC.

V and J are TRBV30 and TRBJ1-5; TRBD1 aligns across 9 bases. The junction had 17 bases not matched to a gene; V was cut back by 5 bases and J by 0 bases. The CDR3 runs to 19 residues. The germline V gene encodes CDR1 GTSNPN and CDR2 SVGIG (reference sequence). The CDR3 sequence is CAWGEGPGQGHYSNQPQHF. The CDR3 nucleotides are TGTGCCTGGGGGGAAGGCCCGGGACAGGGCCATTATAGCAATCAGCCCCAGCATTTT.

The CDR3 nucleotides are TGTGCCATCAGTAGAATGAGGGTGAGGGAGAACACCGGGGAGCTGTTTTTT. This translates into CAISRMRVRENTGELFF. V is TRBV10-3 and J is TRBJ2-2, with D maybe TRBD2 (5 bases). This CDR3 has 17 amino acids. Per the germline V gene, CDR1 is ENHRY and CDR2 is SYGVKD. The V gene lost 5 bases and the J gene lost 1 base, with 17 bases spanning the gap.

The rearrangement links TRBV3-1 (or the pseudogene TRBV3-2) to TRBJ2-2, with unresolved D. CDR1 is LGHDT and CDR2 is YNNKEL in the germline V gene (reference sequence). The germline V and J ends were trimmed by 4 bases and 7 bases, with 10 bases remaining between them. CDR3 length equals 13 residues. The CDR3: CASSPIEHGELFF. The CDR3 region has the DNA TGTGCCAGCAGCCCCATTGAGCACGGGGAGCTGTTTTTT.

V usage is TRBV27 and J usage is TRBJ1-1; a possible D gene is TRBD1 (6 bases). Germline V gene lookup returns CDR1 MNHEY and CDR2 SMNVEV (reference sequence). Trimming removed 8 bases at V and 6 bases at J, with 31 bases between. CDR3 size: 18 residues. CDR3 nucleotide sequence: TGTGCCAGCGGCCTCACTCCTAACAGGGTTCTAATTGAACCTGAAGCTTTCTTT. Translation gives CASGLTPNRVLIEPEAFF.

The chain carries TRBV21-1 and TRBJ1-2; the table's D gene call, TRBD1, was not cross checked with the DNA. TRBV21-1 is flagged as a pseudogene. The CDR3 consists of 16 residues. The CDR3 bases are TGTGCCAGCAGCAAAGACGGCGGCAGGGGGTCTCATGGCTACACCTTC. Its protein is CASSKDGGRGSHGYTF.